The rows below give T cell receptor beta chains drawn from one sample of a study of a mutant IDH1 vaccine in newly diagnosed glioma. Profiled with immunoSEQ multiplex PCR; TCRdb holds only in-frame clones, not every one. In the table there are under 60,000 clones, around 80% of which are singletons. Their antigens are not known. The sequencing here drew on PBMCs, taken from a glioma patient whose treatment included an IDH1 peptide vaccine. The receptors were sampled from a man in his forties with glioma. The CDR3 runs from the conserved cysteine through the conserved F or W. D genes are given only for firm matches. A clone size is listed for some rows: how often the clone was seen (once, few, many), or a class if it is expanded.

-	TRBD2	TRBV5-1	TRBJ2-1	TGCGCCAGCAGCCTTAGCGGGAGTAATGAGCAGTTCTTC	CASSLSGSNEQFF
-	TRBD1	TRBV6-5	TRBJ1-6	TGTGCCAGCAGTTCACCCGGGACAGGGCGTCCTCCCCTCCACTTT	CASSSPGTGRPPLHF
-	TRBD2	TRBV7-8	TRBJ2-6	TGTGCCAGCAGCCCCCGGGGCGGGAGGGCCTCTGGGGCCAACGTCCTGACTTTC	CASSPRGGRASGANVLTF
-	-	TRBV7-9	TRBJ1-5	TGTGCCAGCAGCTTCCCAAATCAGCCCCAGCATTTT	CASSFPNQPQHF
-	-	TRBV5-1	TRBJ2-2	TGCGCCAGCAGCTTGGGCGGGGCGAACACCGGGGAGCTGTTTTTT	CASSLGGANTGELFF
-	-	TRBV9	TRBJ2-3	TGTGCCAGCAGCGTAGACGTAGCGACGAGCACAGATACGCAGTATTTT	CASSVDVATSTDTQYF
-	-	TRBV11-3	TRBJ2-3	TGTGCCAGCAGCTCGAGCGGGCGGGCAGATACGCAGTATTTT	CASSSSGRADTQYF
-	TRBD2	TRBV2	TRBJ2-2	TGTGCCAGCAGGGATTACCGGACTAGCGGGGACACCGGGGAGCTGTTTTTT	CASRDYRTSGDTGELFF
once	TRBD1	TRBV6-5	TRBJ1-2	TGTGCCAGCAAAATTGTCCGGGACAGGGTCGATGGCTACACCTTC	CASKIVRDRVDGYTF
few	-	TRBV5-4	TRBJ1-1	TGTGCCAGCAGCTTGGTCAGGGGAGTGAACACTGAAGCTTTCTTT	CASSLVRGVNTEAFF
-	-	TRBV7-8	TRBJ1-1	TGTGCCAGCAGCCGCCAGACAGCGAACACTGAAGCTTTCTTT	CASSRQTANTEAFF
-	-	TRBV28	TRBJ1-2	TGTGCCAGCAGTTTACTCGACGGGAACTATGGCTACACCTTC	CASSLLDGNYGYTF
once	-	TRBV2	TRBJ2-2	TGTGCCAGCAGATTGGGTCTCGAGGCCGGGGAGCTGTTTTTT	CASRLGLEAGELFF
-	-	TRBV5-3	TRBJ2-7	TGTGCCCCCGGGACCGAGCCCTACGAGCAGTACTTC	CAPGTEPYEQYF
few	-	TRBV30	TRBJ1-3	TGTGCCTTCGACTCCAGCTCTGGAAACACCATATATTTT	CAFDSSSGNTIYF
few	-	TRBV30	TRBJ1-5	TGTGCCTGGACCCCGGGGTTCGGGAGCAATCAGCCCCAGCATTTT	CAWTPGFGSNQPQHF
-	TRBD1	TRBV7-9	TRBJ1-4	TGTGCCAGCAGCTTGGGACAGGGATATGAAAAACTGTTTTTT	CASSLGQGYEKLFF
-	TRBD2	TRBV5-4	TRBJ2-5	TGTGCCAGCAGCTTCAGTGAAGGCGGGAGGGCCCGGTGGACCCAGTACTTC	CASSFSEGGRARWTQYF
-	-	TRBV10-3	TRBJ2-3	TGTGCCATCAACCAGGCACTGGACACAGATACGCAGTATTTT	CAINQALDTDTQYF
-	-	TRBV19	TRBJ2-6	TGTGCCAGTAGCGACAGCTCTGGGGCCAACGTCCTGACTTTC	CASSDSSGANVLTF
-	TRBD2	TRBV19	TRBJ2-3	TGTGCCAGTGGGACTAGCGGGAGGATAACAGATACGCAGTATTTT	CASGTSGRITDTQYF
-	-	TRBV5-5	TRBJ1-1	TGTGCCAGCAGCAGGATAGGGTTGAACACTGAAGCTTTCTTT	CASSRIGLNTEAFF
-	TRBD1	TRBV7-8	TRBJ1-5	TGTGCCAGCAGCTACTCCGGGACAGATAATCAGCCCCAGCATTTT	CASSYSGTDNQPQHF
-	-	TRBV19	TRBJ2-5	TGTGCCAGTACAGGGAGCGGTAAAGAGACCCAGTACTTC	CASTGSGKETQYF
-	-	TRBV29-1	TRBJ2-7	TGCAGCGTTGAAGTAGAAACTTTTACCTCCTACGAGCAGTACTTC	CSVEVETFTSYEQYF